This TCR beta chain was identified during a study of shared clonotypes between healthy human individuals. As for the study in general: The study used three CD4 naive, three CD4 memory, two CD8 naive and one CD8 memory plate per donor.

Among the donors, all were Caucasian adults who lived in Nashville, Tennessee. The trim removed 0 bases at V and 3 bases at J, leaving 8 bases unmatched. This CDR3 is built from 16 residues. The germline gives CDR1 SGHNT, CDR2 YYREEE (reference sequence). Original data processing: Filtering differed, since immunoSEQ gave only junction sequences and no quality scores. The assay was immunoSEQ multiplex PCR, and TCRdb's table has in-frame clones only and misses some. The DNA was the basis for D and trimming; V, J and clone size are from that table. The sample holds 1 million to 1.3 million clones, about 84% seen once.

This receptor was obtained from a man aged 18 to 29 in good health. Some clones in this sample may be carry-over from other donors' samples. The genes are TRBV5-4 and TRBJ2-7, with 8 bases lining up with TRBD1. Sequenced sample: memory CD4+ T cells from PBMCs. Noted subset: CD45RA-negative fraction. CDR3 coding DNA: TGTGCCAGCAGCTTGGGGCAGGGGGCGGCTCTCTACGAGCAGTACTTC. As protein: CASSLGQGAALYEQYF.